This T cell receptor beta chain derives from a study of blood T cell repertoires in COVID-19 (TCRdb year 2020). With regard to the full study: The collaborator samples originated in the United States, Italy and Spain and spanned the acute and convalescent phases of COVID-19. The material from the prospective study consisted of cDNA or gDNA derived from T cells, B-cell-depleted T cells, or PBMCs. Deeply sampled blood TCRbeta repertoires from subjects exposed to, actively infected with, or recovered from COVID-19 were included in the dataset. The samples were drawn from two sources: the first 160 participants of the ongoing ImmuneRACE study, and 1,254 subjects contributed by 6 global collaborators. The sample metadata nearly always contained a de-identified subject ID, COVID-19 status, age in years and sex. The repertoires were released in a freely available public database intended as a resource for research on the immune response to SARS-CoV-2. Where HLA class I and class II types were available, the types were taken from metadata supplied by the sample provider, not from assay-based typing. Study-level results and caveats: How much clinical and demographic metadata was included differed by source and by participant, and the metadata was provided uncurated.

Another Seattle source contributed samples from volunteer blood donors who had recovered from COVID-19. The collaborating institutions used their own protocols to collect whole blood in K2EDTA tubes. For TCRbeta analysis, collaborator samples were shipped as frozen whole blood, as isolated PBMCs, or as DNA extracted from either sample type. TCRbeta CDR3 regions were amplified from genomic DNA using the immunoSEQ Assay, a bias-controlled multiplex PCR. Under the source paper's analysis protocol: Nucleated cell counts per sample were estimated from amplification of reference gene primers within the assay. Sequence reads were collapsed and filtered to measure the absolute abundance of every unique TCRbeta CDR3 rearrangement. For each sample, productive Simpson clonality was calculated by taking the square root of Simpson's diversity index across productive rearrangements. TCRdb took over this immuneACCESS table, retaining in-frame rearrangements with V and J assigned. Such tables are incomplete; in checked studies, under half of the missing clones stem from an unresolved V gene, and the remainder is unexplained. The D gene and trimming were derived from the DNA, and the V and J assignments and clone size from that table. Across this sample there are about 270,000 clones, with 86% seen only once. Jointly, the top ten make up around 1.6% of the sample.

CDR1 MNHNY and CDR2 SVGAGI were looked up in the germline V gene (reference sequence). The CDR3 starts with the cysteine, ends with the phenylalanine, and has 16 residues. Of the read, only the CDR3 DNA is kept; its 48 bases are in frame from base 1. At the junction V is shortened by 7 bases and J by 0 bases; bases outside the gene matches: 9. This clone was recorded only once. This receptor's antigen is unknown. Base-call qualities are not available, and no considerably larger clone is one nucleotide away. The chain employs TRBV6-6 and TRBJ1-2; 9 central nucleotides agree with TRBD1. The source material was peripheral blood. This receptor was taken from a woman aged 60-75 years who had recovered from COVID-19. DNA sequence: TGTGCCAGCACCATCCGGGACAGGGCCTCTAACTATGGCTACACCTTC. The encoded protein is CASTIRDRASNYGYTF.